A single sample gave rise to the 23 T cell receptor beta chains below, sequenced in a study of blood T cell repertoires in COVID-19. Sequencing was performed with immunoSEQ multiplex PCR; in TCRdb, only in-frame clones are kept and a portion is missing. Of approximately 200,000 clones listed, around 91% are singletons. Sequencing was done on a sample of PBMCs or T cells enriched from blood (not recorded which). These receptors were taken from a young woman in a cohort exposed to, infected with or recovered from COVID-19 (not recorded which).

CDR3 nucleotides: TGTGCCAGCCACTCCCCCTTCCCTCCCTACGAGCAGTACTTC. Translation gives CASHSPFPPYEQYF. The rearrangement uses TRBV27 and TRBJ2-7; D remains ambiguous. Trimming removed 8 bases from V and 2 bases from J, with 16 bases in between. Germline lookup yields CDR1 MNHEY and CDR2 SMNVEV (reference sequence). CDR3 length equals 14 residues.

The rearrangement joins TRBV3-1 (or the pseudogene TRBV3-2) to TRBJ1-1; a weak D match, TRBD1 (5 bases). Between the trimmed V and J ends, which lost 0 bases and 5 bases, there was a span of 10 bases. From germline, CDR1 is LGHDT and CDR2 YNNKEL (reference sequence). The CDR3 is 14 residues long. CDR3 sequence: CASSQEGGLTEAFF. In DNA, the CDR3 is TGTGCCAGCAGCCAAGAGGGGGGATTAACTGAAGCTTTCTTT.

The chain has TRBV30 and TRBJ1-5; 8 bases are shared with TRBD1. The CDR3 has 16 amino acids. Germline V gene lookup returns CDR1 GTSNPN and CDR2 SVGIG (reference sequence). Trimming at V came to 0 bases and at J to 4 bases, leaving 8 bases not matched to a gene. The CDR3 bases are TGTGCCTGGAGTGTACTTACAGGGGGTTCGAATCAGCCCCAGCATTTT. Residues: CAWSVLTGGSNQPQHF.

The chain recombines TRBV7-3 with TRBJ2-2, with 8 bases lining up with TRBD2. V lost 5 bases and J lost 5; bases outside the gene matches: 4. The CDR3 is 14 amino acids. The V gene's germline CDR1 is SGHTA and CDR2 FQGTGA. CDR3 in amino acids: CASSRTSNTGELFF. The CDR3 DNA follows: TGTGCCAGCAGCCGGACTAGCAATACCGGGGAGCTGTTTTTT.

DNA for the CDR3: TGTGCCAGCAGTTTCCAGGGGTTCACAGATACGCAGTATTTT. Its protein is CASSFQGFTDTQYF. The chain recombines TRBV27 with TRBJ2-3; D possibly corresponds to TRBD1 (6 bases). CDR1 MNHEY and CDR2 SMNVEV come from the germline V gene (reference sequence). The germline V and J ends were trimmed by 3 bases and 2 bases, with 9 bases remaining between them. This CDR3 contains 14 residues.

This chain connects TRBV9 to TRBJ2-5; the match to TRBD2 covers 7 bases. In germline, CDR1 is SGDLS, CDR2 YYNGEE. V gave up 0 bases and J gave up 2 bases; unmatched junction bases: 7. This CDR3 is 16 amino acids long. The DNA for the CDR3 is TGTGCCAGCAGCGTAGAGGCAGCGGGGTATCAAGAGACCCAGTACTTC. Residues: CASSVEAAGYQETQYF. Full variable domain (outside the CDR3, taken from reference TRBV9 and TRBJ2-5): DSGVTQTPKHLITATGQRVTLRCSPRSGDLSVYWYQQSLDQGLQFLIQYYNGEERAKGNILERFSAQQFPDLHSELNLSSLELGDSALYFCASSVEAAGYQETQYFGPGTRLLVL.

A single count supports this clone. The rearrangement joins TRBV7-8 to TRBJ2-3, with 8 bases lining up with TRBD2. J gave up 0 bases and V 3 bases, and 8 bases lay outside the gene matches. The CDR3 sequence is 17 residues long. Germline assignment: CDR1 SGHVS and CDR2 FQNEAQ. For the CDR3, the DNA is TGTGCCAGCAGCTTTTTCGGGGCTAGCGGGAGCACAGATACGCAGTATTTT. Its protein is CASSFFGASGSTDTQYF.

The V call is TRBV28, the J call TRBJ2-5; 11 positions match TRBD1. The V and J ends lost 3 bases and 3 bases, in that order; junction bases with no gene match: 3. Germline assignment: CDR1 MDHEN and CDR2 SYDVKM. This CDR3 region has 15 residues. CDR3 sequence: CASSFSGQGEETQYF. CDR3 coding DNA: TGTGCCAGCAGTTTCTCGGGACAGGGGGAAGAGACCCAGTACTTC.

A few counts support this clone. V is TRBV27 and J is TRBJ1-1, with a weak D call TRBD1 (6 bases). In germline, CDR1 is MNHEY, CDR2 SMNVEV (reference sequence). Trimming removed 5 bases at V and 4 bases at J, with 17 bases between. CDR3 length: 15 residues. CDR3 amino acids: CASSLVGGIGTEAFF. Here the CDR3 DNA reads TGTGCCAGCAGTCTCGTAGGGGGAATCGGCACTGAAGCTTTCTTT.

The rearrangement uses TRBV10-3 and TRBJ1-1, with unresolved D. Trimming left V 2 bases short and J 6 bases short, with 10 bases between. This CDR3 region has 13 residues. The germline gives CDR1 ENHRY, CDR2 SYGVKD. The CDR3 region is CAISEDPTPEAFF. For the CDR3, the DNA is TGTGCCATCAGTGAGGATCCGACACCTGAAGCTTTCTTT.

The V and J genes are TRBV3-1 (or the pseudogene TRBV3-2) and TRBJ2-1; TRBD2 matches at 11 bases. V shed 1 base and J 5 bases; nucleotides not matched to a gene: 4. The CDR3 runs to 16 residues. Germline assignment: CDR1 LGHDT and CDR2 YNNKEL (reference sequence). The chain's CDR3 is CASSQVKTSGDNEQFF. In DNA, the CDR3 is TGTGCCAGCAGCCAAGTTAAGACTAGCGGGGACAATGAGCAGTTCTTC.

This clone was detected only once. The chain uses TRBV7-6 and TRBJ2-3, with 9 bases aligning to TRBD1. In germline, CDR1 is SGHVS, CDR2 FNYEAQ. V was pared by 5 bases and J by 3 bases, with 9 bases of the junction left unmatched. The CDR3 is made up of 16 amino acids. The CDR3 here is CASSPLTGGGTDTQYF. CDR3 sequence (DNA): TGTGCCAGCAGCCCCCTCACAGGGGGCGGAACAGATACGCAGTATTTT.

In this sample, this clone turned up once. This chain uses TRBV13 with TRBJ2-1; possibly TRBD2 for D (5 bases). The germline V and J ends were trimmed by 5 bases and 10 bases, with 15 bases remaining between them. CDR1 PRHDT and CDR2 FYEKMQ come from the germline V gene (reference sequence). This CDR3 has 13 residues. CDR3 protein: CASSDGRAGEQFF. CDR3 DNA: TGTGCCAGCAGCGATGGGCGGGCTGGAGAGCAGTTCTTC.

The J gene is TRBJ2-3, the V gene TRBV6-5; possible D gene TRBD2, 5 bases. The V and J ends lost 2 bases and 6 bases respectively, with 9 bases between them. This CDR3 is built from 13 residues. Germline CDR1 reads MNHEY; CDR2 reads SVGAGI. CDR3: CASSYDPSDTQYF. The CDR3 DNA reads TGTGCCAGCAGTTACGATCCTAGCGATACGCAGTATTTT.

The rearrangement uses TRBV14 and TRBJ1-3; D gene ambiguous. The germline V gene encodes CDR1 SGHDN and CDR2 FVKESK. Deletions cut 0 bases from V and 4 bases from J, with 4 bases between. The CDR3 is 13 residues long. This CDR3 reads CASSQDRGNTIYF. The DNA of the CDR3 is TGTGCCAGCAGCCAAGATCGGGGAAACACCATATATTTT.

V and J are TRBV5-1 and TRBJ2-4; 7 nucleotides match TRBD1. The CDR3 contains 13 residues. The V and J ends lost 0 bases and 7 bases, in that order; junction bases with no gene match: 1. The germline V gene encodes CDR1 SGHRS and CDR2 YFSETQ. The CDR3 coding sequence is TGCGCCAGCAGCTTGGAGGGGGCGAACATTCAGTACTTC. Amino acid sequence: CASSLEGANIQYF.

The chain has TRBV14 and TRBJ1-2; D remains unclear. The ends were cut back, 4 bases at V and 2 bases at J, with 14 bases in the middle. The CDR3 has 15 amino acids. From germline, CDR1 is SGHDN and CDR2 FVKESK. The CDR3: CASSREGRANYGYTF. CDR3 coding DNA: TGTGCCAGCAGCCGGGAGGGCCGAGCCAACTATGGCTACACCTTC.

The V call is TRBV9, the J call TRBJ2-4; D may be TRBD2 (5 bases). Germline V lookup: CDR1 SGDLS, CDR2 YYNGEE. The CDR3 extends over 14 amino acids. The V and J ends lost 0 bases and 9 bases respectively, with 13 bases between them. CDR3 in amino acids: CASSVGPGNSIQYF. The CDR3 coding sequence is TGTGCCAGCAGCGTAGGCCCCGGGAACTCCATTCAGTACTTC.

This chain links TRBV27 with TRBJ2-7; 9 bases agree with TRBD1. The V segment lost 4 bases and the J segment 2 bases; nucleotides outside the gene matches: 6. Germline V gene lookup returns CDR1 MNHEY and CDR2 SMNVEV (reference sequence). This CDR3 has 15 residues. Here the CDR3 DNA reads TGTGCCAGCAGTTCTCGGACAGGGGCCACCTACGAGCAGTACTTC. Translating gives CASSSRTGATYEQYF.

The V call is TRBV6-5, the J call TRBJ2-3; D remains unclear. The CDR3 is 15 amino acids. Germline values: CDR1 MNHEY, CDR2 SVGAGI. Trimming took 5 bases from V and 2 from J, leaving 14 bases between them. The CDR3 DNA reads TGTGCCAGCAGTCTATTCCCGCGACTCACAGATACGCAGTATTTT. This translates into CASSLFPRLTDTQYF.

The chain carries TRBV5-6 and TRBJ1-2; no firm D call. V dropped 6 bases and J dropped 4 bases, with 13 bases sitting between them. The CDR3 has 13 residues. Germline V gene data show CDR1 as SGHDT and CDR2 as YYEEEE. The chain's CDR3 is CASTPVGAYGYTF. The CDR3 DNA reads as TGTGCCAGCACCCCGGTCGGAGCCTATGGCTACACCTTC.

V is TRBV25-1 and J is TRBJ2-7; D remains unclear. CDR3 size: 12 residues. From germline, CDR1 is MGHDK and CDR2 SYGVNS. The V end lost 6 bases, the J end lost 2 bases, and 8 bases lay between the germline ends. The CDR3 DNA follows: TGTGCCAGCAGCTCCGGAGCCTACGAGCAGTACTTC. It encodes CASSSGAYEQYF.

In this sample, this clone turned up a few times. The rearrangement links TRBV9 to TRBJ1-1, with a tentative D call TRBD1 (6 bases). Per the germline V gene, CDR1 is SGDLS and CDR2 is YYNGEE. Trimming took off 8 bases at V and 2 bases at J, with 13 bases between the two ends. The CDR3 is 13 amino acids. The CDR3, as DNA: TGTGCCAGTACGACGGGACACAACACTGAAGCTTTCTTT. It codes for CASTTGHNTEAFF. Supplemented by reference TRBV9 and TRBJ1-1, the full variable domain reads DSGVTQTPKHLITATGQRVTLRCSPRSGDLSVYWYQQSLDQGLQFLIQYYNGEERAKGNILERFSAQQFPDLHSELNLSSLELGDSALYFCASTTGHNTEAFFGQGTRLTVV.